These 30 T cell receptor beta chains were sequenced from one sample in a study of cytomegalovirus exposure and HLA in healthy donors. Vbeta (60) and Jbeta (13) primers were used in the PCR. Here immunoSEQ multiplex PCR was the method, and the copy in TCRdb shows in-frame clones only, minus some. The sample has 150,000 to 200,000 clones; 79% are singletons. The sample taken for sequencing was PBMCs. The receptors were sampled from a woman in her 50s in good health and CMV-seronegative.

This clone was observed a single time. The chain couples TRBV11-2 to TRBJ2-7; 12 nucleotides match TRBD1. The CDR3 spans 15 residues. V lost 2 bases to trimming and J lost 7 bases; unmatched junction nucleotides: 6. Germline lookup yields CDR1 SGHAT and CDR2 FQNNGV. CDR3 in DNA: TGTGCCAGCAGCTTAAAGGGACAGGGGGCTGGGGAGCAGTACTTC. It codes for CASSLKGQGAGEQYF. Combining the CDR3 with reference TRBV11-2 and TRBJ2-7 gives the whole variable domain EAGVAQSPRYKIIEKRQSVAFWCNPISGHATLYWYQQILGQGPKLLIQFQNNGVVDDSQLPKDRFSAERLKGVDSTLKIQPAKLEDSAVYLCASSLKGQGAGEQYFGPGTRLTVT.

The chain recombines TRBV28 with TRBJ1-5, with 9 bases lining up with TRBD1. Germline V gene sequence: CDR1 MDHEN, CDR2 SYDVKM. Trimming removed 5 bases from V and 4 bases from J; junction bases left unmatched: 9. CDR3 length: 16 residues. This chain's CDR3 is CASSPHGTGKNQPQHF. CDR3 in DNA: TGTGCCAGCAGTCCCCACGGGACAGGGAAGAATCAGCCCCAGCATTTT.

This chain uses TRBV30 with TRBJ2-7, with 7 bases aligning to TRBD1. The CDR3 contains 14 residues. Germline V gives CDR1 GTSNPN, CDR2 SVGIG (reference sequence). The V and J ends lost 5 bases and 2 bases, in that order; junction bases with no gene match: 9. This CDR3 is CAWLPRDRTYEQYF. In DNA, the CDR3 is TGTGCCTGGCTACCCCGGGACAGAACCTACGAGCAGTACTTC.

This rearrangement joins TRBV6-5 to TRBJ1-2, with TRBD1 matching over 7 bases. Germline values: CDR1 MNHEY, CDR2 SVGAGI. CDR3 length equals 15 residues. V lost 0 bases and J lost 3; bases outside the gene matches: 4. The CDR3 here is CASSYSRTGDYGYTF. Written as DNA, the CDR3 is TGTGCCAGCAGTTACTCGCGGACAGGCGACTATGGCTACACCTTC.

The chain joins TRBV2 to TRBJ2-2; a weak D match, TRBD2 (6 bases). V was trimmed by 0 bases and J by 7 bases, leaving 15 bases between them. The CDR3 has 16 residues. Germline assignment: CDR1 SNHLY and CDR2 FYNNEI. Here the CDR3 reads CASSEALRGGIGELFF. The CDR3, as DNA: TGTGCCAGCAGTGAAGCGCTGAGGGGAGGCATCGGGGAGCTGTTTTTT.

The rearrangement links TRBV5-1 to TRBJ2-3; 7 bases match TRBD1. V shed 0 bases and J 0 bases; nucleotides not matched to a gene: 1. The CDR3 runs to 15 residues. Germline-derived CDR1 and CDR2 are SGHRS and YFSETQ. CDR3 sequence (DNA): TGCGCCAGCAGCTTGGTAGGGGGCAGCACAGATACGCAGTATTTT. This sequence encodes CASSLVGGSTDTQYF. The full variable domain, with the rest looked up from reference TRBV5-1 and TRBJ2-3, is KAGVTQTPRYLIKTRGQQVTLSCSPISGHRSVSWYQQTPGQGLQFLFEYFSETQRNKGNFPGRFSGRQFSNSRSEMNVSTLELGDSALYLCASSLVGGSTDTQYFGPGTRLTVL.

The chain recombines TRBV25-1 with TRBJ2-4; TRBD2 agrees at 9 bases. CDR1 and CDR2 from the germline V gene are MGHDK and SYGVNS. The CDR3 is 17 residues long. V lost 2 bases, J lost 9 bases, and 14 bases stayed unmatched. CDR3 coding DNA: TGTGCCAGCAGTGAAGGGTTAGCGGGGGCCCAGGGAGGCATTCAGTACTTC. This encodes CASSEGLAGAQGGIQYF.

The sample holds one count of this clone. V gene TRBV7-9 combines with J gene TRBJ2-3; unclear D gene. Germline-derived CDR1 and CDR2 are SEHNR and FQNEAQ (reference sequence). CDR3 length equals 11 residues. The CDR3 loop is CSASSGDTQYF. As DNA, the CDR3 is TGTTCCGCCTCCTCGGGAGATACGCAGTATTTT.

The V and J genes are TRBV5-1 and TRBJ2-5; a weak D match, TRBD1 (6 bases). With the DNA end fitting TRBJ2-7 better, the J assignment may be wrong. Germline-derived CDR1 and CDR2 are SGHRS and YFSETQ. The CDR3 has 12 residues. In DNA, the CDR3 is TGCGCCAGCAGCTTAACAGGGATCGAGCAGTACTTC. Its protein product is CASSLTGIEQYF.

The chain links TRBV9 to TRBJ2-5; TRBD2 matches 10 bases. The DNA end lines up better with TRBJ2-7; the J call may be wrong. Per germline, CDR1 SGDLS and CDR2 YYNGEE. This CDR3 has 15 residues. The CDR3: CASSVSAGGTYEQYF. The CDR3, as DNA: TGTGCCAGCAGCGTCTCAGCGGGGGGGACCTACGAGCAGTACTTC.

This chain connects TRBV18 to TRBJ2-3; D is ambiguous. The V and J ends lost 0 bases and 1 base respectively, with 5 bases between them. The CDR3 is made up of 14 amino acids. CDR1 is KGHSH, CDR2 LQKENI, per germline. For the CDR3, the DNA is TGTGCCAGCTCACCACCCCCGGGCACAGATACGCAGTATTTT. Amino acids: CASSPPPGTDTQYF.

This clone was detected once. This chain uses TRBV6-6 with TRBJ2-7; maybe TRBD2 (5 bases). The CDR3 is 12 residues long. The germline V and J ends were trimmed by 10 bases and 2 bases, with 12 bases remaining between them. CDR1 is MNHNY and CDR2 is SVGAGI in the germline V gene (reference sequence). CDR3 loop: CATQRATYEQYF. CDR3 coding DNA: TGTGCCACCCAGAGGGCAACCTACGAGCAGTACTTC.

This chain connects TRBV28 to TRBJ1-6; a weak D match, TRBD1 (6 bases). The CDR3 totals 15 residues. CDR1 MDHEN and CDR2 SYDVKM come from the germline V gene. Trimming took off 8 bases at V and 3 bases at J, with 14 bases between the two ends. As DNA, the CDR3 is TGTGCCAGCCGTAACAGGGAATTCTATAATTCACCCCTCCACTTT. Protein product: CASRNREFYNSPLHF.

The V gene is TRBV7-9, the J gene TRBJ1-1; TRBD1 agrees at 7 bases. Germline V gives CDR1 SEHNR, CDR2 FQNEAQ (reference sequence). The CDR3 extends over 12 amino acids. The ends lost 7 bases at V and 11 bases at J; junction bases unmatched: 10. DNA for the CDR3: TGTGCCAGCACCCTTAGGGGGCCGGGGGCTTTCTTT. This encodes CASTLRGPGAFF.

The chain combines TRBV28 with TRBJ1-2, with TRBD1 identical over 7 bases. The junction had 2 bases not matched to a gene; V was cut back by 4 bases and J by 0 bases. CDR3 size: 14 residues. Per germline, CDR1 MDHEN and CDR2 SYDVKM. DNA for the CDR3: TGTGCCAGCAGTTCCGGGACAGCTAACTATGGCTACACCTTC. Translated, it gives CASSSGTANYGYTF.

This chain joins TRBV27 and TRBJ2-1, with D tentatively TRBD2 (5 bases). The CDR3 spans 12 residues. The germline V and J ends were trimmed by 10 bases and 1 base, with 8 bases remaining between them. In germline, CDR1 is MNHEY, CDR2 SMNVEV (reference sequence). The DNA of the CDR3 is TGTGCCACTGGAGGTTCCTACAATGAGCAGTTCTTC. This sequence encodes CATGGSYNEQFF.

Concerning this clone itself: Within the sample, other DNA sequences also encode this same CDR3. The rearrangement joins TRBV27 to TRBJ1-6, with D unresolved. Germline lookup yields CDR1 MNHEY and CDR2 SMNVEV (reference sequence). The CDR3 length is 14 residues. Between the trimmed V and J ends, which lost 1 base and 7 bases, there was a span of 8 bases. Written as DNA, the CDR3 is TGTGCCAGCAGTTTATGGCCAGAAAATTCACCCCTCCACTTT. This encodes CASSLWPENSPLHF.

V is TRBV27 and J is TRBJ2-6; D is undetermined. The V end was cut by 6 bases, the J end by 3 bases, with 6 bases between. The germline gives CDR1 MNHEY, CDR2 SMNVEV (reference sequence). The CDR3 is 13 residues long. This CDR3 is CASRAGGANVLTF. Here the CDR3 DNA reads TGTGCCAGCAGAGCCGGTGGGGCCAACGTCCTGACTTTC.

The V and J genes are TRBV2 and TRBJ2-2; 12 bases map to TRBD2. This CDR3 comprises 16 residues. The junction had 6 bases not matched to a gene; V was cut back by 6 bases and J by 4 bases. CDR1 is SNHLY and CDR2 is FYNNEI in the germline V gene. The CDR3 coding sequence is TGTGCCAGCAGGCTAGCGGGGGGGCGGGTCACCGGGGAGCTGTTTTTT. This gives the protein CASRLAGGRVTGELFF.

This chain links TRBV6-4 with TRBJ2-1, with TRBD2 matching over 9 bases. The V gene's germline CDR1 is MRHNA and CDR2 SNTAGT. Trimming cost V 4 bases and J 4 bases; bases outside gene matches: 5. The CDR3 loop spans 15 amino acids. CDR3 in DNA: TGTGCCAGCAGTGGTACTAGCGGGCAGTACAATGAGCAGTTCTTC. As protein: CASSGTSGQYNEQFF.

This chain uses TRBV19 with TRBJ2-1; 7 nucleotides match TRBD1. Germline V gene sequence: CDR1 LNHDA, CDR2 SQIVND (reference sequence). The CDR3 covers 14 residues. J lost 4 bases, V lost 4 bases, and 4 bases had no gene match. The CDR3 nucleotides read TGTGCCAGTAGTAGCCGGGACAGATACAATGAGCAGTTCTTC. This gives the protein CASSSRDRYNEQFF.

The chain recombines TRBV19 with TRBJ2-2, with 9 bases that match TRBD1. The J segment lost 1 base and the V segment lost 5 bases, leaving 2 bases of the junction unmatched. The germline V gene encodes CDR1 LNHDA and CDR2 SQIVND (reference sequence). The CDR3 has 15 residues. CDR3 amino acids: CASSVGQGNTGELFF. CDR3 in DNA: TGTGCCAGTAGTGTGGGACAGGGGAACACCGGGGAGCTGTTTTTT.

CDR3 sequence (DNA): TGTGCCAGCTCACTGGGAGTGAACACTGAAGCTTTCTTT. Amino acid sequence: CASSLGVNTEAFF. The V gene is TRBV18, the J gene TRBJ1-1; D remains ambiguous. Germline assignment: CDR1 KGHSH and CDR2 LQKENI. CDR3 length equals 13 residues. V lost 4 bases and J lost 0, with 6 bases in between.

This sequence joins TRBV28 and TRBJ1-4, with D perhaps matching TRBD1 (5 bases). V was shortened by 2 bases and J by 8 bases, with 12 bases between the two germline ends. The CDR3 consists of 14 residues. Germline V CDR1 and CDR2: MDHEN, SYDVKM. CDR3 residues: CASSLGRAAEKLFF. CDR3 nucleotides: TGTGCCAGCAGTTTAGGCAGGGCCGCCGAAAAACTGTTTTTT.

Note on this clone: Other DNA sequences of this sample code for an identical CDR3. The rearrangement links TRBV9 to TRBJ1-1; TRBD1 matches 10 bases. V shed 4 bases and J 1 base; nucleotides not matched to a gene: 4. In germline, CDR1 is SGDLS, CDR2 YYNGEE. CDR3 length equals 15 residues. The CDR3 loop is CASSPRTGGNTEAFF. CDR3 bases: TGTGCCAGCAGCCCCAGGACAGGGGGGAACACTGAAGCTTTCTTT.

This chain uses TRBV5-1 with TRBJ1-4, with 10 nucleotides matching TRBD1. The CDR3 contains 17 residues. The J segment lost 3 bases and the V segment lost 4 bases, leaving 9 bases of the junction unmatched. CDR1 is SGHRS, CDR2 YFSETQ, per germline. This CDR3 reads CASSPGTGASPNEKLFF. The CDR3 region has the DNA TGCGCCAGCAGCCCGGGGACAGGGGCCTCCCCTAATGAAAAACTGTTTTTT.

The chain joins TRBV5-4 to TRBJ2-7; weak D call: TRBD1 (5 bases). Germline lookup yields CDR1 SGHNT and CDR2 YYREEE (reference sequence). Trimming removed 4 bases from V and 1 base from J, with 12 bases in between. CDR3 length equals 14 residues. The CDR3 bases are TGTGCCAGCAGCCCGACAGCCACTTCCTACGAGCAGTACTTC. It yields the protein CASSPTATSYEQYF.

The chain recombines TRBV7-2 with TRBJ2-3; 13 bases map to TRBD2. Per the germline V gene, CDR1 is SGHTA and CDR2 is FQGNSA. The V and J ends lost 8 bases and 1 base, in that order; junction bases with no gene match: 6. The CDR3 runs 16 residues. CDR3: CASRLAGGRGTDTQYF. For the CDR3, the DNA is TGTGCCAGCCGACTAGCGGGGGGCAGGGGCACAGATACGCAGTATTTT.

The chain couples TRBV11-2 to TRBJ1-3, with D possibly being TRBD1 (6 bases). This CDR3 contains 15 residues. The V end was cut by 5 bases, the J end by 1 base, with 12 bases between. Germline CDR1 and CDR2: SGHAT and FQNNGV. Written as DNA, the CDR3 is TGTGCCAGCAGCAACAGGGACCAGTCTGGAAACACCATATATTTT. As protein: CASSNRDQSGNTIYF.

This chain joins TRBV27 and TRBJ2-7, with 8 bases that match TRBD2. The CDR3 is 12 amino acids. The germline CDR1 and CDR2 sequences are MNHEY and SMNVEV (reference sequence). The ends lost 3 bases at V and 6 bases at J; junction bases unmatched: 1. As DNA, the CDR3 is TGTGCCAGCAGTTTCCGGGGGGGCGAGCAGTACTTC. Residues: CASSFRGGEQYF.